The 7 T cell receptor beta chains listed next were all sequenced from one sample in a study of beta chain features in type 1 diabetes. Study results and limitations: Moderate yet significant TCRB CDR3 shortening was seen in Type 1 diabetes patients in all four CD4+ subsets.

These TCRs' antigens remain unknown. Reverse transcription of all isolated RNA meant that expressed TCRB transcripts were sequenced. Only in-frame clones appear in the TCRdb table, and some are missing; sequencing was by immunoSEQ multiplex PCR. The sample holds approximately 41,000 clones, approximately 61% seen once. Material for sequencing was Tregs from blood. These receptors all come from a young man with type 1 diabetes. Some clones in this sample may be carry-over from other donors' samples.

CDR3 region: CSVEKQDSGNTIYF. The CDR3 DNA follows: TGCAGCGTTGAAAAACAGGACTCTGGAAACACCATATATTTT. The chain links TRBV29-1 to TRBJ1-3; possible D gene TRBD1, 5 bases. Germline V gene data show CDR1 as SQVTM and CDR2 as ANQGSEA. The CDR3 totals 14 residues. Trimming removed 2 bases from V and 0 bases from J, with 8 bases in between.

This clone has a single count. This chain connects TRBV5-1 to TRBJ1-2; tentative D call: TRBD1 (6 bases). The CDR3 has 15 amino acids. Trimming cost V 3 bases and J 8 bases, with 20 bases left between them. CDR1 SGHRS and CDR2 YFSETQ come from the germline V gene. CDR3 residues: CASSSLQPGVLGYTF. The CDR3, as DNA: TGCGCCAGCAGCTCCCTACAGCCAGGGGTTCTCGGCTACACCTTC.

This clone has only one observation. The DNA for the CDR3 is TGTGCCAGCTCACCCATAAACAATCGGTCTCCTATGAGGGAGCAGTACTTC. It encodes CASSPINNRSPMREQYF. This rearrangement joins TRBV18 to TRBJ2-7; D is ambiguous. The CDR3 runs 17 residues. Germline loops: CDR1 KGHSH, CDR2 LQKENI. Trimming removed 3 bases at V and 7 bases at J, with 25 bases between.

The gene calls are TRBV7-2 and TRBJ2-7; TRBD2 agrees at 12 bases. CDR1 is SGHTA, CDR2 FQGNSA, per germline. The CDR3 runs 16 residues. V shed 5 bases and J 6 bases; nucleotides not matched to a gene: 11. The CDR3 coding sequence is TGTGCCAGCAGCCCGACTAGCGGGGGCCAATCCACCGAGCAGTACTTC. This codes for CASSPTSGGQSTEQYF.

The rearrangement uses TRBV5-4 and TRBJ2-5; D is unresolved. The V gene's germline CDR1 is SGHNT and CDR2 YYREEE (reference sequence). The V end lost 1 base, the J end lost 3 bases, and 4 bases lay between the germline ends. This CDR3 has 12 amino acids. The CDR3 DNA reads as TGTGCCAGCAGCTTGCTAGAAGAGACCCAGTACTTC. Its protein product is CASSLLEETQYF.

The rearrangement uses TRBV10-3 and TRBJ2-2; D is undetermined. The CDR3 runs 15 residues. V gave up 2 bases and J gave up 4 bases, with 11 bases separating them. The germline V gene has CDR1 ENHRY and CDR2 SYGVKD. DNA for the CDR3: TGTGCCATCAGTGAGAATGCGGCGACCACCGGGGAGCTGTTTTTT. It specifies CAISENAATTGELFF.

The rearrangement uses TRBV15 and TRBJ1-2; 7 nucleotides align to TRBD1. Germline loops: CDR1 LNHNV, CDR2 YYDKDF (reference sequence). The CDR3 runs 14 residues. With 5 bases clipped from V and 7 bases from J, the junction kept 10 bases outside the gene matches. The CDR3 bases are TGTGCCACCAGCGGGAGACAGGGTGAAGTTGGCTACACCTTC. Encoded protein: CATSGRQGEVGYTF.